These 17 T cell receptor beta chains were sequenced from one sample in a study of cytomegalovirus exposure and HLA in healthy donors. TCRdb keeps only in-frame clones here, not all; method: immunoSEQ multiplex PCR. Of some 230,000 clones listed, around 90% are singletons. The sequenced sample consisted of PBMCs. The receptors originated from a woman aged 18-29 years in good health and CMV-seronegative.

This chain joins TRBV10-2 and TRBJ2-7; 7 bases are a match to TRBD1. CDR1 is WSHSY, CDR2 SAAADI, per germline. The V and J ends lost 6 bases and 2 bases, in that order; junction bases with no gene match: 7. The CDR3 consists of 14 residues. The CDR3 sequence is CASRDRLQTYEQYF. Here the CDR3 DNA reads TGCGCCAGCAGGGACAGGCTACAAACCTACGAGCAGTACTTC.

In nucleotides, the CDR3 is TGTGCCAGCAGTGATATAACGGTCTCGGGGGAGCTGTTTTTT. Its protein is CASSDITVSGELFF. The rearrangement joins TRBV25-1 to TRBJ2-2; D is undetermined. CDR3 length: 14 residues. V shed 3 bases and J shed 8 bases, with 13 bases lying between them. Germline lookup yields CDR1 MGHDK and CDR2 SYGVNS.

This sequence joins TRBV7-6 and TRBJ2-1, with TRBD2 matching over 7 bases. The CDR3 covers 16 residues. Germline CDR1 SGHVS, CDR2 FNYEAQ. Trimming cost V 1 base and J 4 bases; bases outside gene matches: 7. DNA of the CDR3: TGTGCCAGCAGCTTAGGTTCTAGCGGAGTATACAATGAGCAGTTCTTC. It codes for CASSLGSSGVYNEQFF.

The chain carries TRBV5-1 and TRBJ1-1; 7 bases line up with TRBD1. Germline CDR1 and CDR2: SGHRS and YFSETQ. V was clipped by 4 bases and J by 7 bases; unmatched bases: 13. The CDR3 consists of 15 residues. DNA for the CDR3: TGCGCCAGCAGCGGACCGACAGGGCTCGGCGGTGAAGCTTTCTTT. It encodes CASSGPTGLGGEAFF.

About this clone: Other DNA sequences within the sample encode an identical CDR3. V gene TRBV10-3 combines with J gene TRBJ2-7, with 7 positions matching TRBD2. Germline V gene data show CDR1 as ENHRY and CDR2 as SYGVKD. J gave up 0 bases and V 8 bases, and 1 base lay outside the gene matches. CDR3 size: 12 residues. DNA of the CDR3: TGTGCCATCGGCGGGAGCTCCTACGAGCAGTACTTC. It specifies CAIGGSSYEQYF.

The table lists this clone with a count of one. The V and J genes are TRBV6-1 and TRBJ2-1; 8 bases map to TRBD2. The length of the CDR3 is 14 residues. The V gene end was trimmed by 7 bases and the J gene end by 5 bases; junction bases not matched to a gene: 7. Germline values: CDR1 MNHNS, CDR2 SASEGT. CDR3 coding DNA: TGTGCCAGCACAACTAGCGGTAGGAACAATGAGCAGTTCTTC. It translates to CASTTSGRNNEQFF.

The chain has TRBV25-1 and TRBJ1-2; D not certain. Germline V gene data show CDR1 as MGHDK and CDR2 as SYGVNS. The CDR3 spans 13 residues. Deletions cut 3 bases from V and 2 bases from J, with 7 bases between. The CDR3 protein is CASSDPRNYGYTF. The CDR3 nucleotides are TGTGCCAGCAGTGACCCGAGGAACTATGGCTACACCTTC.

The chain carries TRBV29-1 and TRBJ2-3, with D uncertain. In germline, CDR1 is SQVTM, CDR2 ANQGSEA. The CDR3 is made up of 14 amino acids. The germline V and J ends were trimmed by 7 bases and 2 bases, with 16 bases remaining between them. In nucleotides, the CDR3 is TGCAGCGCCCCAACCGGGTCCTTCACAGATACGCAGTATTTT. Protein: CSAPTGSFTDTQYF.

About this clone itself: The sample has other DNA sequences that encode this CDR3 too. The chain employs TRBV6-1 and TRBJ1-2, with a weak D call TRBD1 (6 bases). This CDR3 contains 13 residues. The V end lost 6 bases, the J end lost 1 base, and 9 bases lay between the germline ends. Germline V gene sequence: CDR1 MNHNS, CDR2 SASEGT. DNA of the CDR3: TGTGCCAGCAGGGACAGAGTTAACTATGGCTACACCTTC. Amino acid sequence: CASRDRVNYGYTF.

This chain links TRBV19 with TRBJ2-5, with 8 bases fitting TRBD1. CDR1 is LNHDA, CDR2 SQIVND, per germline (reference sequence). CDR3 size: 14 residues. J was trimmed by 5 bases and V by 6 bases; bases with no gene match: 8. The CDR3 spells CASSGWTGMETQYF. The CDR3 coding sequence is TGTGCCAGTAGCGGATGGACAGGGATGGAGACCCAGTACTTC. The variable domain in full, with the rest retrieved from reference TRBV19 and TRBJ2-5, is DGGITQSPKYLFRKEGQNVTLSCEQNLNHDAMYWYRQDPGQGLRLIYYSQIVNDFQKGDIAEGYSVSREKKESFPLTVTSAQKNPTAFYLCASSGWTGMETQYFGPGTRLLVL.

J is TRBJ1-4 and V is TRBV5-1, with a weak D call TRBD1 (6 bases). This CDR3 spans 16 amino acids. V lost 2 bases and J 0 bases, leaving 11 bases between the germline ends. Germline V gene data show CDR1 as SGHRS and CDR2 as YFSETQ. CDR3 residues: CASSLRTATTNEKLFF. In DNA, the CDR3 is TGCGCCAGCAGCTTAAGGACAGCAACAACTAATGAAAAACTGTTTTTT.

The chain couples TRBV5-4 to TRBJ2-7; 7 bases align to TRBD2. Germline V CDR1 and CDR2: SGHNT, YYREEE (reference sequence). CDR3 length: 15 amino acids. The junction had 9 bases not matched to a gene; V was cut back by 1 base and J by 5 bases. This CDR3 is CASSLSGGSIHEQYF. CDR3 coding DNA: TGTGCCAGCAGCTTGAGCGGCGGGAGTATCCACGAGCAGTACTTC.

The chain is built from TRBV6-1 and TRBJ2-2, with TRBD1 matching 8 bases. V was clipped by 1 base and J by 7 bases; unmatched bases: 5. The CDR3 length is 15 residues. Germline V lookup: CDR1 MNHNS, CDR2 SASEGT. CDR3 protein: CASSEGTGFLGELFF. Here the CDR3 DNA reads TGTGCCAGCAGTGAAGGGACAGGGTTTCTCGGGGAGCTGTTTTTT.

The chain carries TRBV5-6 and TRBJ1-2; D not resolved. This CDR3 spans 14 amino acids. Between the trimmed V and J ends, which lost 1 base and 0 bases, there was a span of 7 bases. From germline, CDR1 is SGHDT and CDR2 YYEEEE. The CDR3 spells CASSLTVANYGYTF. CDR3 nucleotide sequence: TGTGCCAGCAGCTTGACAGTGGCTAACTATGGCTACACCTTC.

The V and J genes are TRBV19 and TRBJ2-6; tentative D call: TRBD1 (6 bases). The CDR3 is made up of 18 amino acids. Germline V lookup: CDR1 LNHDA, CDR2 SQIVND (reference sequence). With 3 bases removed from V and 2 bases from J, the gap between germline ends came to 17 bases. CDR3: CASSIYLGQYAGANVLTF. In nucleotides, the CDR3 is TGTGCCAGTAGTATTTATTTAGGACAGTACGCTGGGGCCAACGTCCTGACTTTC.

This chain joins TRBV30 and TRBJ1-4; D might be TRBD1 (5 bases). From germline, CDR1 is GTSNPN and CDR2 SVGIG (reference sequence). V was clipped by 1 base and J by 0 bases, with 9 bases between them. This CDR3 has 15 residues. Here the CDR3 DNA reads TGTGCCTGGAGTGCGAAGGGGACAACTAATGAAAAACTGTTTTTT. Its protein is CAWSAKGTTNEKLFF.

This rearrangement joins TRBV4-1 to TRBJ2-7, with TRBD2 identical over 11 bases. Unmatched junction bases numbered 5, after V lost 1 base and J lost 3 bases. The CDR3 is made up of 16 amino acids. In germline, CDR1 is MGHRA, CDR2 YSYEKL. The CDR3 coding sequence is TGCGCCAGCAGCCAAGCGGGACTAGCGGCTAACTACGAGCAGTACTTC. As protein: CASSQAGLAANYEQYF.